These T cell receptor beta chains were read from a single sample in a study of T-cell reconstitution after alpha-beta-depleted transplantation in children. Using its own MiXCR run on the PCR reads, TCRdb lists one record per CDR3 protein. The sample contains about 610,000 distinct CDR3 sequences, roughly 30% of which appear only once. The sequencing here drew on PBMCs, taken before TCRalphabeta/CD19-depleted stem cell transplant. The receptors stem from a boy younger than two with Wiskott-Aldrich syndrome, due to receive a stem cell transplant. The CDR3 runs from the conserved cysteine through the conserved F or W. A D gene is named only where the DNA matches it firmly. Size is omitted from some rows. Given values are once, few, many or a class for expanded clones.

clone size: -
D gene: TRBD2
V gene: TRBV12-3/TRBV12-4
J gene: TRBJ2-1
CDR3 protein: CASSRTSFYNEQFF
CDR3 DNA: TGTGCCAGCAGCCGGACTAGCTTCTACAATGAGCAGTTCTTC

clone size: -
D gene: TRBD1
V gene: TRBV6-1
J gene: TRBJ1-1
CDR3 protein: CASRGQENTEAFF
CDR3 DNA: TGTGCCAGCAGAGGACAGGAGAACACTGAAGCTTTCTTT

clone size: few
D gene: TRBD1
V gene: TRBV5-1
J gene: TRBJ1-1
CDR3 protein: CASRVEGQGPAFF
CDR3 DNA: TGCGCCAGCAGGGTTGAGGGACAGGGTCCAGCTTTCTTT

clone size: few
D gene: -
V gene: TRBV5-1
J gene: TRBJ1-1
CDR3 protein: CASSLGLGWDPEAFF
CDR3 DNA: TGCGCCAGCAGCTTGGGACTGGGGTGGGATCCTGAAGCTTTCTTT

clone size: few
D gene: -
V gene: TRBV11-1
J gene: TRBJ1-4
CDR3 protein: CASSTTPGHSQATNEKLFF
CDR3 DNA: TGTGCCAGCAGCACGACCCCGGGACACTCGCAGGCAACTAATGAAAAACTGTTTTTT

clone size: few
D gene: TRBD2
V gene: TRBV12-3/TRBV12-4
J gene: TRBJ2-1
CDR3 protein: CASSLAGGGGEQFF
CDR3 DNA: TGTGCCAGCAGTCTAGCGGGAGGTGGTGGTGAGCAGTTCTTC

clone size: -
D gene: -
V gene: TRBV5-1
J gene: TRBJ2-7
CDR3 protein: CASSRETGRSYEQYF
CDR3 DNA: TGCGCCAGCAGCAGAGAGACAGGGAGGTCCTACGAGCAGTACTTC

clone size: -
D gene: -
V gene: TRBV15
J gene: TRBJ1-5
CDR3 protein: CATSTGGANNQPQHF
CDR3 DNA: TGTGCCACCAGCACCGGCGGGGCTAACAATCAGCCCCAGCATTTT

clone size: once
D gene: TRBD1
V gene: TRBV5-1
J gene: TRBJ1-6
CDR3 protein: CASSLGVTGTNSPLHF
CDR3 DNA: TGCGCCAGCAGCTTGGGGGTGACAGGGACTAATTCACCCCTCCACTTT

clone size: -
D gene: TRBD2
V gene: TRBV5-1
J gene: TRBJ2-7
CDR3 protein: CASSSTGTMSYEQYF
CDR3 DNA: TGCGCCAGCAGCTCGACCGGGACTATGTCCTACGAGCAGTACTTC

clone size: few
D gene: TRBD2
V gene: TRBV5-5
J gene: TRBJ2-1
CDR3 protein: CASGGVPYNEQFF
CDR3 DNA: TGTGCCAGTGGGGGGGTACCATACAATGAGCAGTTCTTC

clone size: many
D gene: -
V gene: TRBV5-5
J gene: TRBJ2-1
CDR3 protein: CASSLAAGLPYNEQFF
CDR3 DNA: TGTGCCAGCAGCCTGGCGGCGGGACTTCCCTACAATGAGCAGTTCTTC

clone size: few
D gene: TRBD2
V gene: TRBV20-1
J gene: TRBJ2-4
CDR3 protein: CSAVSSGRTDIQYF
CDR3 DNA: TGCAGTGCTGTTAGTAGCGGGAGAACGGACATTCAGTACTTC

clone size: -
D gene: TRBD2
V gene: TRBV20-1
J gene: TRBJ2-1
CDR3 protein: CSARGAGGSDEQFF
CDR3 DNA: TGCAGTGCTAGGGGCGCGGGAGGTTCTGATGAGCAGTTCTTC

clone size: -
D gene: -
V gene: TRBV7-9
J gene: TRBJ2-1
CDR3 protein: CASSYQAGIRNPNEQFF
CDR3 DNA: TGTGCCAGCAGCTACCAGGCCGGGATCCGTAACCCCAATGAGCAGTTCTTC

clone size: -
D gene: -
V gene: TRBV14
J gene: TRBJ2-1
CDR3 protein: CASSQDRGSHYNEQFF
CDR3 DNA: TGTGCCAGCAGCCAAGATCGGGGCAGCCACTACAATGAGCAGTTCTTC

clone size: -
D gene: -
V gene: TRBV13
J gene: TRBJ2-7
CDR3 protein: CASSPSDYSYEQYF
CDR3 DNA: TGTGCCAGCAGCCCAAGTGACTATTCCTACGAGCAGTACTTC

clone size: -
D gene: -
V gene: TRBV29-1
J gene: TRBJ2-7
CDR3 protein: CSAEGDTSYEQYF
CDR3 DNA: TGCAGCGCCGAGGGGGACACTTCCTACGAGCAGTACTTC

clone size: few
D gene: TRBD2
V gene: TRBV6-2/TRBV6-3
J gene: TRBJ2-3
CDR3 protein: CASTPRLAPDTQYF
CDR3 DNA: TGTGCCAGCACCCCGCGACTAGCCCCAGATACGCAGTATTTT

clone size: few
D gene: -
V gene: TRBV12-3/TRBV12-4
J gene: TRBJ1-1
CDR3 protein: CASSVSLNTEAFF
CDR3 DNA: TGTGCCAGCAGTGTTAGCTTGAACACTGAAGCTTTCTTT

clone size: few
D gene: -
V gene: TRBV20-1
J gene: TRBJ1-4
CDR3 protein: CSASFGGESEKLFF
CDR3 DNA: TGCAGTGCTAGCTTCGGGGGCGAATCGGAAAAACTGTTTTTT

clone size: -
D gene: -
V gene: TRBV10-3
J gene: TRBJ2-2
CDR3 protein: CAISDRWDTGELFF
CDR3 DNA: TGTGCCATCAGTGACCGGTGGGACACCGGGGAGCTGTTTTTT

clone size: -
D gene: TRBD2
V gene: TRBV7-2
J gene: TRBJ2-7
CDR3 protein: CASSLLIGREGAYEQYF
CDR3 DNA: TGTGCCAGCAGCTTACTAATCGGGCGGGAGGGGGCCTACGAGCAGTACTTC

clone size: -
D gene: TRBD2
V gene: TRBV20-1
J gene: TRBJ2-1
CDR3 protein: CSASLAGDQNEQFF
CDR3 DNA: TGCAGTGCTTCACTAGCGGGAGACCAGAATGAGCAGTTCTTC

clone size: once
D gene: -
V gene: TRBV18
J gene: TRBJ2-3
CDR3 protein: CASSGLHREDTQYF
CDR3 DNA: TGTGCCAGCTCCGGACTCCACAGGGAAGATACGCAGTATTTT

clone size: -
D gene: -
V gene: TRBV12-3/TRBV12-4
J gene: TRBJ1-1
CDR3 protein: CASSLGKIGSEAFF
CDR3 DNA: TGTGCCAGCAGTCTGGGTAAGATCGGATCTGAAGCTTTCTTT

clone size: -
D gene: -
V gene: TRBV13
J gene: TRBJ1-1
CDR3 protein: CASSLTGFGRNTEAFF
CDR3 DNA: TGTGCCAGCAGCTTAACTGGGTTTGGTCGGAACACTGAAGCTTTCTTT

clone size: -
D gene: TRBD2
V gene: TRBV2
J gene: TRBJ2-1
CDR3 protein: CASSQTSGFYNEQFF
CDR3 DNA: TGTGCCAGCAGTCAAACTAGCGGGTTTTACAATGAGCAGTTCTTC

clone size: many
D gene: TRBD2
V gene: TRBV20-1
J gene: TRBJ2-5
CDR3 protein: CSAPGLAGGETQYF
CDR3 DNA: TGCAGTGCTCCTGGACTAGCGGGAGGAGAGACCCAGTACTTC

clone size: few
D gene: -
V gene: TRBV20-1
J gene: TRBJ1-6
CDR3 protein: CSAGRTEPNSPLHF
CDR3 DNA: TGCAGTGCGGGGCGGACAGAGCCTAATTCACCCCTCCACTTT

clone size: -
D gene: -
V gene: TRBV20-1
J gene: TRBJ2-7
CDR3 protein: CSAQAVATNSYEQYF
CDR3 DNA: TGCAGTGCTCAGGCGGTGGCAACTAACTCCTACGAGCAGTACTTC